The clone carrying this T cell receptor beta chain was counted a few times. Its antigen is currently unknown. Constant-segment-primed 5'RACE gave TCR alpha and TCR beta cDNA libraries with sample barcodes and UMIs. MiXCR, run by TCRdb on the 5' RACE reads, gives a single entry per CDR3 protein. The table lists 400,000 or so distinct CDR3 sequences, around 19% of them singletons, with more than 8% in the top ten. This CDR3 spans 14 amino acids. Germline CDR1 SGHTA, CDR2 FQGNSA. Between the trimmed V and J ends, which lost 4 bases and 4 bases, there was a span of 10 bases. This record belongs to a study of T-cell memory formation after mild COVID-19. Whole-study findings and limits: In pre-infection memory, a portion of responding clones appeared, which suggested that cross-reactive memory joined.

The chain joins TRBV7-2 to TRBJ2-2; no clear D. This TCR was sampled from an adult woman who had mild COVID-19 (a few samples of this study predate the infection). Cell type and time point are not known. Sequenced: PBMCs or a T cell subset sorted from them (not recorded which). The DNA for the CDR3 is TGTGCCAGCAGCTCACGGGTCCTCACCGGGGAGCTGTTTTTT. Its protein is CASSSRVLTGELFF.